A selection of T cell receptor beta chains follows, all from one sample in a study of cytomegalovirus exposure and HLA in healthy donors. Sequencing used immunoSEQ multiplex PCR; TCRdb keeps in-frame clones, though not all of them. This repertoire shows some 150,000 clones, 65% to 80% found once; its top ten account for 1.5% to 2%. Specimen: PBMCs. The receptors shown here come from a woman aged 25-40 years in good health and CMV-seronegative. Each CDR3 is given with its conserved first and last residue. D genes are given only for firm matches. Clone size is shown for a subset of rows, as once, few, many or a class of expanded clone.

CDR3aa,CDR3nt,abundance,v_gene,d_gene,j_gene
CASSAIVDTEAFF,TGTGCCAGCAGCGCCATAGTAGACACTGAAGCTTTCTTT,few,TRBV7-2,-,TRBJ1-1
CASSLVTVVNGQFF,TGTGCCAGCAGCTTAGTAACAGTAGTAAATGGGCAGTTCTTC,-,TRBV7-9,-,TRBJ2-1
CASSYDRAYNEQFF,TGTGCCAGCAGTTACGACAGAGCCTACAATGAGCAGTTCTTC,-,TRBV6-6,-,TRBJ2-1
CASSIGARGRKDEQFF,TGTGCCAGTAGTATAGGGGCCAGGGGGCGAAAGGATGAGCAGTTCTTC,-,TRBV19,TRBD1,TRBJ2-1
CASGRSDFGLRGYTF,TGTGCCAGTGGCCGGTCGGACTTCGGGCTGAGGGGCTACACCTTC,-,TRBV19,-,TRBJ1-2
CSVRDWLNTGELFF,TGCAGCGTGCGGGATTGGTTGAACACCGGGGAGCTGTTTTTT,-,TRBV29-1,-,TRBJ2-2
CSAELYNEQFF,TGCAGTGCAGAACTATACAATGAGCAGTTCTTC,once,TRBV20-1,-,TRBJ2-1
CASSPRTENATNEKLFF,TGTGCCAGCAGCCCCCGGACAGAAAATGCAACTAATGAAAAACTGTTTTTT,-,TRBV7-7,-,TRBJ1-4
CASSDGAAHLGNTIYF,TGTGCCAGCAGTGATGGAGCCGCGCACCTTGGAAACACCATATATTTT,-,TRBV2,-,TRBJ1-3
CASSLGGLYTEAFF,TGTGCCAGCAGCTTGGGGGGGTTGTACACTGAAGCTTTCTTT,-,TRBV7-9,-,TRBJ1-1
CASSLQDYNEKLFF,TGTGCCAGCAGCCTACAGGACTATAATGAAAAACTGTTTTTT,-,TRBV5-4,-,TRBJ1-4
CASSLTGGASNEQFF,TGTGCCAGCAGCTTAACCGGAGGGGCTTCGAATGAGCAGTTCTTC,-,TRBV7-3,-,TRBJ2-1
CASSIQRLAGGQETQYF,TGTGCCAGTAGTATTCAAAGACTAGCGGGGGGCCAAGAGACCCAGTACTTC,-,TRBV19,TRBD2,TRBJ2-5
CASSLWAGSGNTIYF,TGTGCCAGCAGTTTGTGGGCGGGCTCTGGAAACACCATATATTTT,-,TRBV27,-,TRBJ1-3
CASSGDRDRGGIYGYTF,TGTGCCAGCAGCGGAGACCGGGACAGGGGAGGGATCTATGGCTACACCTTC,-,TRBV9,TRBD1,TRBJ1-2
CASSLSRTSGRFQETQYF,TGTGCCAGCAGCTTAAGTAGGACTAGCGGGAGGTTCCAAGAGACCCAGTACTTC,-,TRBV7-2,TRBD2,TRBJ2-5
CASSYVVAGANVLTF,TGTGCCAGCAGTTACGTGGTAGCAGGGGCCAACGTCCTGACTTTC,few,TRBV6-5,-,TRBJ2-6
CASSLGQRSYEQYF,TGTGCCAGCAGCTTGGGACAGAGGTCCTACGAGCAGTACTTC,-,TRBV11-2,TRBD1,TRBJ2-7
CASSSQVGHYGYTF,TGTGCCAGCAGTTCCCAGGTTGGTCACTATGGCTACACCTTC,few,TRBV27,-,TRBJ1-2
CASSTRLAGRYSSYEQYF,TGTGCCAGCAGTACACGACTAGCGGGCCGTTATAGCTCCTACGAGCAGTACTTC,-,TRBV28,TRBD2,TRBJ2-7